The rows below give T cell receptor beta chains drawn from one sample of a study of blood T cell repertoires in COVID-19. Using immunoSEQ multiplex PCR, the repertoire was profiled, and TCRdb retains in-frame clones only, with some absent. The data hold 300,000 to 400,000 clones, with 80% to 90% observed a single time. The source material was PBMCs or T cells enriched from blood (not recorded which). All receptors derive from a woman aged 40 to 50 with acute COVID-19. The CDR3 runs from the conserved cysteine through the conserved F or W. The D gene is left open where the match is weak. A row's size may be missing; if present it is once, few, many or a size class.

TRBJ1-5 | TRBV7-2 | . | TRBD1 | TGTGCCAGCAGCTTGGGTACAGGGGCCCATCCCCAGCATTTT | CASSLGTGAHPQHF
TRBJ2-3 | TRBV5-8 | once | . | TGTGCCAGCAGCTTGGTGGTCTATTTGGCAGATACGCAGTATTTT | CASSLVVYLADTQYF
TRBJ2-2 | TRBV2 | few | TRBD2 | TGTGCCAGCAGTGAAGGGACTAGCGGGGGGAACACCGGGGAGCTGTTTTTT | CASSEGTSGGNTGELFF
TRBJ1-5 | TRBV5-8 | . | TRBD1 | TGTGCCAGCAGCTTGGGGAAGGGACAGGGTAGCAATCAGCCCCAGCATTTT | CASSLGKGQGSNQPQHF
TRBJ2-7 | TRBV28 | once | . | TGTGCCAGCAGTTTATTAGGACAGAGCTCCTACGAGCAGTACTTC | CASSLLGQSSYEQYF
TRBJ2-7 | TRBV11-2 | . | . | TGTGCCAGCAGCTTAGACGCGGGGAAGCAGCAGTACTTC | CASSLDAGKQQYF
TRBJ1-2 | TRBV27 | . | . | TGTGCCAGCAGAGGACAGAGTAACTATGGCTACACCTTC | CASRGQSNYGYTF
TRBJ2-3 | TRBV5-1 | . | TRBD2 | TGCGCCAGCAGCTCCTCGCTGAGGGAGGGCCAGTCGGATACGCAGTATTTT | CASSSSLREGQSDTQYF
TRBJ2-1 | TRBV27 | . | TRBD1 | TGTGCCAGCAGTTTAGACAGGGTCGGTGAGCAGTTCTTC | CASSLDRVGEQFF
TRBJ2-5 | TRBV9 | . | TRBD2 | TGTGCCAGCAGCGAGGGACTAGCGGGGTCCCAAGAGACCCAGTACTTC | CASSEGLAGSQETQYF
TRBJ1-6 | TRBV10-3 | . | . | TGTGCCATCAGCCAGGGGAGCAATTCACCCCTCCACTTT | CAISQGSNSPLHF
TRBJ1-6 | TRBV14 | . | . | TGTGCCAGCAGCCAAGAAGCGTTTGGACAGACCTATAATTCACCCCTCCACTTT | CASSQEAFGQTYNSPLHF
TRBJ2-5 | TRBV5-1 | . | TRBD1 | TGCGCCAGTAGACAGGGGGCGGGAGAGACCCAGTACTTC | CASRQGAGETQYF
TRBJ1-1 | TRBV12-5 | few | TRBD1 | TGTGCTAGTGGTTGGACCAGGGGGCCTAAAGCTTTCTTT | CASGWTRGPKAFF
TRBJ2-5 | TRBV9 | . | TRBD1 | TGTGCCAGCAGCGTACATGGACAGGGCCAGGAGACCCAGTACTTC | CASSVHGQGQETQYF
TRBJ2-5 | TRBV24-1 | . | . | TGTGCCACCAGTGAGGGGGGATTGGCGGCCCAGTACTTC | CATSEGGLAAQYF
TRBJ2-1 | TRBV7-7 | . | TRBD2 | TGTGCCAGCAGCTTAGGAGGGACTAGCGGGGTCTATGAGCAGTTCTTC | CASSLGGTSGVYEQFF
TRBJ1-1 | TRBV5-1 | . | . | TGCGCCAGCAGTTTGGGGGGGCCGTCTGAAGCTTTCTTT | CASSLGGPSEAFF
TRBJ1-1 | TRBV28 | . | TRBD1 | TGTGCCAGCAGTTTCAACAGGGGAAGCCCCCGAGGTGAAGCTTTCTTT | CASSFNRGSPRGEAFF
TRBJ1-4 | TRBV19 | . | . | TGTGCCAGTAGTTTATCAAGCGAAAAACTGTTTTTT | CASSLSSEKLFF
TRBJ2-6 | TRBV28 | . | TRBD2 | TGTGCCAGCAGCCGCACTAGCGGGAGGCTCTTCGGGGCCAACGTCCTGACTTTC | CASSRTSGRLFGANVLTF
TRBJ2-1 | TRBV28 | . | . | TGTGCCAGCAGTTTGTTCAGGGGTGAGCAGTTCTTC | CASSLFRGEQFF
TRBJ1-5 | TRBV24-1 | few | . | TGTGCCACCAGTGATTCAGGGATAGGTCAGCCCCAGCATTTT | CATSDSGIGQPQHF
TRBJ1-1 | TRBV6-5 | . | TRBD1 | TGTGCCAGCCGTCGAGGGGGCGATGGGGACACTGAAGCTTTCTTT | CASRRGGDGDTEAFF
TRBJ1-3 | TRBV27 | once | TRBD1 | TGTGCCAGCAGTACAAGACAGGGTTTGGGAAACACCATATATTTT | CASSTRQGLGNTIYF
TRBJ2-2 | TRBV19 | once | . | TGTGCCAGTAGTATGGGCGCCCCCGGGGAGCTGTTTTTT | CASSMGAPGELFF
TRBJ2-7 | TRBV10-3 | . | . | TGTGCCATCGCCTTAACAGGGACGAGCTCCTACGAGCAGTACTTC | CAIALTGTSSYEQYF